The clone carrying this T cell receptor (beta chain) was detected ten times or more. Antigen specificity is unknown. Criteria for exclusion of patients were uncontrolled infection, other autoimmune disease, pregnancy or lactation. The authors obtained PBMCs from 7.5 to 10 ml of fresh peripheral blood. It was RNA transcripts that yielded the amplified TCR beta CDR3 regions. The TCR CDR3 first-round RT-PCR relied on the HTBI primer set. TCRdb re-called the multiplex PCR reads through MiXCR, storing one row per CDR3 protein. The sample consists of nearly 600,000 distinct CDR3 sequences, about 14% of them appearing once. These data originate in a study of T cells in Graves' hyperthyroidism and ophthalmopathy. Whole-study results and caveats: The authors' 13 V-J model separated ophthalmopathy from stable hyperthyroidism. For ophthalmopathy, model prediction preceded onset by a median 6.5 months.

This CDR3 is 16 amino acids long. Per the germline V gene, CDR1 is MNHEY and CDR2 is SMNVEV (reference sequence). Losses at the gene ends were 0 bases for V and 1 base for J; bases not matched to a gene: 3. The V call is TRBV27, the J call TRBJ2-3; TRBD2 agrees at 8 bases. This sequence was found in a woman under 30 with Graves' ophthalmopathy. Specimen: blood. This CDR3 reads CASSLSTSGGTDTQYF. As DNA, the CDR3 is TGTGCCAGCAGTTTATCCACTAGCGGTGGCACAGATACGCAGTATTTT.